This is a list of T cell receptor beta chains from one sample in a study of prognosis after radiotherapy for stage I lung cancer. Each CDR3 protein is one row after TCRdb ran MiXCR on the multiplex PCR reads. In the table there are some 36,000 distinct CDR3 sequences, around a quarter of which are singletons. Material: PBMCs, obtained before or after stereotactic body radiation therapy (not recorded which). The receptors shown here come from a donor older than 45 with non-small cell lung cancer. The CDR3 runs from the conserved cysteine through the conserved F or W. The order of the fields is J gene, clone size, D gene, V gene, CDR3 DNA, CDR3 protein. D genes are given only for firm matches. The size of a clone is reported for some rows only, either as once, few or many, or as a class for expanded clones.

>TRBJ2-2|many|-|TRBV6-1
TGTGCCACCAGACATGGGCTCGTTCTACGGGAGCTGTTTTTT
CATRHGLVLRELFF
>TRBJ2-7|many|-|TRBV9
TGTGCCAGCAGCGTAACGACAGCCCCCTACGAGCAGTACTTC
CASSVTTAPYEQYF
>TRBJ1-6|many|-|TRBV28
TGTGCCAGCATTACAATCAGGGGTATGAATTCACCCCTCCACTTT
CASITIRGMNSPLHF
>TRBJ2-7|many|TRBD1|TRBV5-1
TGCGCCAGCAGCCGACAGGGCTTCCACGAGCAGTACTTC
CASSRQGFHEQYF
>TRBJ2-1|-|TRBD1|TRBV7-6
TGTGCCAGCAGCTTTACAGGGGATAACAATGAGCAGTTCTTC
CASSFTGDNNEQFF
>TRBJ2-2|many|-|TRBV24-1
TGTGCCACCAGTGATTTCCGCGGGAAAGTGGCCGGGGAGCTGTTTTTT
CATSDFRGKVAGELFF
>TRBJ2-3|once|TRBD2|TRBV20-1
TGCAGTGCGAAAACTAGCGGGGCTCACGGCACAGATACGCAGTATTTT
CSAKTSGAHGTDTQYF
>TRBJ1-2|many|-|TRBV20-1
TGCAGTGCTAGCTCTGTTCGGTTTGGCAGGGGCAAGGGGCTCGGATATGGCTACACCTTC
CSASSVRFGRGKGLGYGYTF
>TRBJ1-3|many|-|TRBV20-1
TGCAGTGCTAGACGCCCGGACTCTGGAAACACCATATATTTT
CSARRPDSGNTIYF
>TRBJ2-5|many|-|TRBV11-1
TGTGCCAGCAGCTTGGAAGGTTTCAGGACCCAGTACTTC
CASSLEGFRTQYF
>TRBJ2-1|many|TRBD1|TRBV18
TGTGCCAGCTCACCACCACCCGGGACAGGGTATACCAATGAGCAGTTCTTC
CASSPPPGTGYTNEQFF
>TRBJ1-1|many|TRBD1|TRBV15
TGTGCCACCAGCAGAGCAGACAGGGGGCTCACTGAAGCTTTCTTT
CATSRADRGLTEAFF
>TRBJ2-1|many|TRBD2|TRBV5-1
TGCGCCAGCAGCCCGGGACGACTAGCGGGAGTTCCCAATGAGCAGTTCTTC
CASSPGRLAGVPNEQFF
>TRBJ2-1|many|TRBD2|TRBV6-5
TGTGCCAGCAGTTACCCTCCCGCGGGGGGAGACTCCTACAATGAGCAGTTCTTC
CASSYPPAGGDSYNEQFF
>TRBJ2-2|many|-|TRBV14
TGTGCCAGCAGCCTCGTAGGCGGGGAGCTGTTTTTT
CASSLVGGELFF
>TRBJ2-1|many|TRBD2|TRBV30
TGTGCCTGGAGCTCCTCGCCTAGCGGGAGAAATGAGCAGTTCTTC
CAWSSSPSGRNEQFF
>TRBJ2-5|many|TRBD2|TRBV5-1
TGCGCCAGTACTAGCGGGAGCTCTCCCCAAGAGACCCAGTACTTC
CASTSGSSPQETQYF
>TRBJ1-5|many|TRBD1|TRBV20-1
TGCAGTGCTAGATCAATCGACAGGGTCATTAGCAATCAGCCCCAGCATTTT
CSARSIDRVISNQPQHF
>TRBJ2-5|-|-|TRBV7-9
TGTGCCAGCAGCTCGGGCGGAGTGTCGGGGGAGACCCAGTACTTC
CASSSGGVSGETQYF
>TRBJ2-7|-|TRBD2|TRBV27
TGTGCCAGCAGCGTACTAGCGGGCTCCTACGAGCAGTACTTC
CASSVLAGSYEQYF
>TRBJ2-7|many|-|TRBV9
TGTGCCAGCAGCGTAGCTTCCTCCCCCGACTACGAGCAGTACTTC
CASSVASSPDYEQYF
>TRBJ2-7|many|-|TRBV13
TGTGCCAGCAGCTCCTCAAAAAGGCGATACTACGAGCAGTACTTC
CASSSSKRRYYEQYF
>TRBJ2-7|many|-|TRBV6-1
TGTGCCAGCAGTGGACAGAACTCCTACGAGCAGTACTTC
CASSGQNSYEQYF
>TRBJ2-5|many|TRBD2|TRBV20-1
TGCAGTGCTCCCAGAGGGGGGAGCGGGAGGGCAGGGGAGACCCAGTACTTC
CSAPRGGSGRAGETQYF
>TRBJ2-3|-|TRBD2|TRBV6-1
TGTGCCAGCAGGACTAGCGATGTAGATACGCAGTATTTT
CASRTSDVDTQYF
>TRBJ2-7|many|-|TRBV10-3
TGTGCCATCAGTGACCCCGAGGGAGGGGGCGAGCAGTACTTC
CAISDPEGGGEQYF
>TRBJ1-1|many|TRBD1|TRBV5-1
TGCGCCAGCAGCAGACAGGGAGGTGACACTGAAGCTTTCTTT
CASSRQGGDTEAFF
>TRBJ1-1|many|-|TRBV20-1
TGCAGTGCCAGCGGACAGCCTTCGAACACTGAAGCTTTCTTT
CSASGQPSNTEAFF
>TRBJ2-5|many|-|TRBV24-1
TGTGCCACCAGGGGCAGGGGTGACTTGGAGACCCAGTACTTC
CATRGRGDLETQYF
>TRBJ2-5|few|-|TRBV19
TGTGCCAGTAGTATAGATCAGACAGGAGGTGAGACCCAGCACTTC
CASSIDQTGGETQHF
>TRBJ2-7|many|TRBD1|TRBV18
TGTGCCAGCTCACCATGGACAGGGGGCGATTTCGAGCAGTACTTC
CASSPWTGGDFEQYF
>TRBJ1-1|many|-|TRBV5-1
TGCGCCAGCAGCTTTGGGCTGAACACTGAAGCTTTCTTT
CASSFGLNTEAFF